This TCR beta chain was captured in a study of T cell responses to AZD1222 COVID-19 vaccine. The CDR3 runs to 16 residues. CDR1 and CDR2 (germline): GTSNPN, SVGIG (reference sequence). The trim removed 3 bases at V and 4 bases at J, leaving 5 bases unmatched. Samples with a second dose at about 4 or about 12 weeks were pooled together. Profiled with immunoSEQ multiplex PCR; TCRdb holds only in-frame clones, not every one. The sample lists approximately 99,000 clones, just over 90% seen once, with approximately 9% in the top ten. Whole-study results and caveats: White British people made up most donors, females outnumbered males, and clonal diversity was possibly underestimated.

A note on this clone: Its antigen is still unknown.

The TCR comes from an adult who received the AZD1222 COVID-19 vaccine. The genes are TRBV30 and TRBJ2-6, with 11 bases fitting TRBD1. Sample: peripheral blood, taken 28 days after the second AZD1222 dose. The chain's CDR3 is CAWSPGQGDGANVLTF. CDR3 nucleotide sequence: TGTGCCTGGAGCCCGGGACAGGGGGACGGGGCCAACGTCCTGACTTTC.